The T cell receptor (beta chain) under discussion was sequenced for a study of blood T cell repertoires in COVID-19. For the study at large: The cDNA or gDNA used as material had been derived from T cells, B-cell-depleted T cells, or PBMCs.

How the authors handled the data: How many nucleated cells were present was estimated from reference gene primer amplification. The data were produced by immunoSEQ multiplex PCR, yet TCRdb's version contains in-frame clones alone and is incomplete. V, J and clone size reflect that table, while D and trimming were determined from the DNA. Among 150,000 to 200,000 clones listed, about 77% were seen once. V lost 1 base and J lost 6, with 7 bases in between. The CDR3 runs 12 residues. Germline V gene lookup returns CDR1 GTSNPN and CDR2 SVGIG (reference sequence). The receptor was isolated from a woman aged 80 or over with active or convalescent COVID-19. The sample taken for sequencing was peripheral blood. This chain joins TRBV30 and TRBJ2-1; a possible D gene is TRBD2 (5 bases). The DNA of the CDR3 is TGTGCCTGGAGTGCCCTAGCCAATGAGCAGTTCTTC. Translation: CAWSALANEQFF. Looking up the rest from reference TRBV30 and TRBJ2-1 gives the full variable domain: SQTIHQWPATLVQPVGSPLSLECTVEGTSNPNLYWYRQAAGRGLQLLFYSVGIGQISSEVPQNLSASRPQDRQFILSSKKLLLSDSGFYLCAWSALANEQFFGPGTRLTVL.